This T cell receptor (beta chain) was recorded in a study of beta chain features in type 1 diabetes. Findings and caveats of the study: Unsettled here was the matter of whether HLA type influences TCRB rearrangement.

This clone appeared a few times. What it binds is unknown. The investigators reverse transcribed all of the isolated RNA, so they sequenced expressed TCRB transcripts. Sequencing was performed with immunoSEQ multiplex PCR; in TCRdb, only in-frame clones are kept and a portion is missing. This table holds some 270,000 clones, about 8% found once. The sequenced sample consisted of central memory CD4+ T cells from blood. This clonotype was obtained from a woman between 18 and 29 years old in good health.

The CDR3 DNA reads as TGCGCCAGCAGCCAGCTTAATGAAAAACTGTTTTTT. Encoded protein: CASSQLNEKLFF. This rearrangement joins TRBV4-3 to TRBJ1-4, with no clear D. CDR3 length: 12 amino acids. V lost 3 bases and J lost 4, with 3 bases in between. The germline CDR1 and CDR2 sequences are LGHNA and YSLEER.